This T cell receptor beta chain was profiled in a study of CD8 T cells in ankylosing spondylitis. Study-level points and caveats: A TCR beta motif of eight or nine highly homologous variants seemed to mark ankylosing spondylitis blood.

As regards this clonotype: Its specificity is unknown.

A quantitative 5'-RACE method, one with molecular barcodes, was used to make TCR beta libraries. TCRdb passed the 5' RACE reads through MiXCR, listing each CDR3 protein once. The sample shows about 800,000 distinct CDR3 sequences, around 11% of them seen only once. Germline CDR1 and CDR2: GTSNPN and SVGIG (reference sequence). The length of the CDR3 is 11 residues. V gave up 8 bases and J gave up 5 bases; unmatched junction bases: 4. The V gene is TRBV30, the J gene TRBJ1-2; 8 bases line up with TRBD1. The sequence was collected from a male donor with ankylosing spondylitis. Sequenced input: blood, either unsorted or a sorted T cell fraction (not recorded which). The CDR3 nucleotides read TGTGCCAAGGACAGGGTTTATGGCTACACCTTC. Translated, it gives CAKDRVYGYTF.